What follows are 19 T cell receptor beta chains derived from one specimen sequenced in a study of CD8 T cells in ankylosing spondylitis (dated by TCRdb to between 2016 and 2019). Receptor amplification or capture employed 5' RACE. TCRdb shows the sequencer as Illumina HiSeq 2500. TCRdb took the public reads, trimmed them with fastp at Q25, ran MiXCR for clone calling and kept in-frame beta chains. Each entry is one CDR3 protein sequence, shown with its most common DNA and genes. The sample contains more than 110,000 distinct CDR3 sequences, 7% to 9% of them found a single time. The ten largest make up roughly 7.2% of the sample. Sequencing was done on a sample of synovial fluid, either unsorted or a sorted T cell fraction (not recorded which). These receptors originate from a male donor with ankylosing spondylitis.

This clonotype was picked up many times. J is TRBJ2-6 and V is TRBV9; no firm D call. Trimming took off 4 bases at V and 0 bases at J, with 5 bases between the two ends. The CDR3 has 14 amino acids. Germline CDR1 is SGDLS and CDR2 is YYNGEE. For the CDR3, the DNA is TGTGCCAGCAGCATGAGCTCTGGGGCCAACGTCCTGACTTTC. This encodes CASSMSSGANVLTF.

The chain combines TRBV18 with TRBJ1-1; 10 nucleotides match TRBD1. Germline V gene sequence: CDR1 KGHSH, CDR2 LQKENI. The length of the CDR3 is 15 residues. J gave up 5 bases and V 6 bases, and 9 bases lay outside the gene matches. CDR3 in DNA: TGTGCCAGCTCTCAATCGACAGGGGGCAATACTGAAGCTTTCTTT. It codes for CASSQSTGGNTEAFF.

At least ten counts were recorded for this clonotype. J is TRBJ1-1 and V is TRBV25-1, with D possibly matching TRBD1 (5 bases). CDR1 is MGHDK, CDR2 SYGVNS, per germline. The CDR3 spans 15 residues. Trimming took 1 base from V and 1 from J, leaving 10 bases between them. The CDR3 sequence is CASSEFGQGNTEAFF. CDR3 DNA: TGTGCCAGCAGTGAATTCGGTCAGGGGAACACTGAAGCTTTCTTT.

This clonotype appeared many times. V usage is TRBV18 and J usage is TRBJ2-1; 9 bases fit TRBD1. The V and J ends lost 3 bases and 1 base, in that order; junction bases with no gene match: 7. The germline V gene has CDR1 KGHSH and CDR2 LQKENI. The CDR3 has 17 amino acids. Written as DNA, the CDR3 is TGTGCCAGCTCACCGCCGGGACAGGGTTATTCCTACAATGAGCAGTTCTTC. This sequence encodes CASSPPGQGYSYNEQFF.

At least ten counts were recorded for this clonotype. The chain combines TRBV7-2 with TRBJ1-1; the D is unclear. This CDR3 is 15 amino acids long. Germline assignment: CDR1 SGHTA and CDR2 FQGNSA. V lost 2 bases and J lost 1, with 11 bases in between. The CDR3 protein is CASSLRYTSNTEAFF. For the CDR3, the DNA is TGTGCCAGCAGCTTAAGGTACACTTCGAACACTGAAGCTTTCTTT.

This chain connects TRBV28 to TRBJ2-2; TRBD1 might be the D (6 bases). This CDR3 has 16 amino acids. CDR1 is MDHEN, CDR2 SYDVKM, per germline. The ends were cut back, 6 bases at V and 1 base at J, with 15 bases in the middle. The CDR3: CASRYNRVGNTGELFF. CDR3 DNA: TGTGCCAGCAGATACAACAGGGTTGGGAACACCGGGGAGCTGTTTTTT. The complete variable domain, with remaining parts taken from reference TRBV28 and TRBJ2-2, reads DVKVTQSSRYLVKRTGEKVFLECVQDMDHENMFWYRQDPGLGLRLIYFSYDVKMKEKGDIPEGYSVSREKKERFSLILESASTNQTSMYLCASRYNRVGNTGELFFGEGSRLTVL.

This clonotype showed up many times. As DNA, the CDR3 is TGCAGTGGAAATAGGGTTGAAGCTTTCTTT. This translates into CSGNRVEAFF. The rearrangement links TRBV20-1 to TRBJ1-1; unclear D gene. Between the trimmed V and J ends, which lost 7 bases and 7 bases, there was a span of 10 bases. This CDR3 spans 10 amino acids. Germline-derived CDR1 and CDR2 are DFQATT and SNEGSKA (reference sequence).

This sequence joins TRBV10-3 and TRBJ1-2; 10 bases are a match to TRBD1. The germline V gene encodes CDR1 ENHRY and CDR2 SYGVKD. This CDR3 contains 14 residues. Trimming at V came to 6 bases and at J to 2 bases, leaving 3 bases not matched to a gene. CDR3: CAISRTGGNYGYTF. CDR3 nucleotide sequence: TGTGCCATCAGCCGGACAGGGGGAAACTATGGCTACACCTTC.

At least ten counts were recorded for this clonotype. V gene TRBV4-2 combines with J gene TRBJ2-7; maybe TRBD2 (6 bases). The V and J ends lost 0 bases and 3 bases respectively, with 9 bases between them. This CDR3 is built from 14 residues. Per the germline V gene, CDR1 is LGHNA and CDR2 is YNFKEQ. CDR3 coding DNA: TGTGCCAGCAGCCAAGAAGCTAGCGACTACGAGCAGTACTTC. Protein product: CASSQEASDYEQYF.

The genes are TRBV9 and TRBJ1-2; 8 nucleotides match TRBD1. CDR3 length equals 16 residues. Germline V gene sequence: CDR1 SGDLS, CDR2 YYNGEE. V lost 3 bases to trimming and J lost 3 bases; unmatched junction nucleotides: 10. CDR3: CASSGPGQAQHYGYTF. CDR3 nucleotides: TGTGCCAGCAGCGGGCCGGGACAGGCCCAGCACTATGGCTACACCTTC.

Points on this clonotype: At one end, the junction sequence differs from germline, possibly due to a read error. The J gene is TRBJ2-1, the V gene TRBV7-7; tentative D call: TRBD2 (5 bases). The germline V gene encodes CDR1 SSHAT and CDR2 FNYEAQ (reference sequence). The CDR3 has 14 amino acids. The CDR3 here is CASSLEGTYNEQFF. CDR3 DNA: TGTGCTAGCAGCTTAGAGGGAACTTACAATGAGCAGTTCTTC.

This clonotype was picked up many times. Written as DNA, the CDR3 is TGCAGTGCTAGAGGAAAGACGGGAGCCCCGACCTATAACACTGAAGCTTTCTTT. It specifies CSARGKTGAPTYNTEAFF. The chain is built from TRBV20-1 and TRBJ1-1; no firm D call. The V gene's germline CDR1 is DFQATT and CDR2 SNEGSKA (reference sequence). V lost 1 base to trimming and J lost 2 bases, with 23 bases between them. The CDR3 runs to 18 residues.

Ten or more counts support this clonotype. The chain has TRBV2 and TRBJ2-6, with 7 bases aligning to TRBD2. The CDR3 is 16 amino acids. Germline V gene lookup returns CDR1 SNHLY and CDR2 FYNNEI. V lost 7 bases, J lost 0 bases, and 6 bases stayed unmatched. The CDR3, as DNA: TGTGCCAGCATAGGAGGGAGGGTCTCTGGGGCCAACGTCCTGACTTTC. Translation: CASIGGRVSGANVLTF. Full variable domain (rest looked up from reference TRBV2 and TRBJ2-6): EPEVTQTPSHQVTQMGQEVILRCVPISNHLYFYWYRQILGQKVEFLVSFYNNEISEKSEIFDDQFSVERPDGSNFTLKIRSTKLEDSAMYFCASIGGRVSGANVLTFGAGSRLTVL.

This clonotype has only a few counts. The rearrangement uses TRBV4-3 and TRBJ1-3; no definite D call. Trimming removed 2 bases at V and 0 bases at J, with 8 bases between. This CDR3 has 15 residues. Germline V CDR1 and CDR2: LGHNA, YSLEER. This CDR3 is CASSQTFFSGNTIYF. CDR3 DNA sequence: TGCGCCAGCAGCCAAACATTTTTCTCTGGAAACACCATATATTTT.

This clonotype was recorded at least ten times. This sequence joins TRBV7-3 and TRBJ1-4; 8 positions match TRBD1. This CDR3 contains 13 residues. After removal of 2 bases from V and 7 bases from J, the junction contained 0 bases not matched to a gene. CDR1 is SGHTA and CDR2 is FQGTGA in the germline V gene. CDR3 amino acids: CASSLQGAEKLFF. CDR3 sequence (DNA): TGTGCCAGCAGCTTACAGGGGGCTGAAAAACTGTTTTTT. Filled out from reference TRBV7-3 and TRBJ1-4, the complete variable domain reads GAGVSQTPSNKVTEKGKYVELRCDPISGHTALYWYRQSLGQGPEFLIYFQGTGAADDSGLPNDRFFAVRPEGSVSTLKIQRTERGDSAVYLCASSLQGAEKLFFGSGTQLSVL.

This clonotype has at least ten counts. J is TRBJ2-7 and V is TRBV5-5, with a possible D match to TRBD1 (5 bases). The CDR3 consists of 15 residues. With 0 bases removed from V and 2 bases from J, the gap between germline ends came to 12 bases. The germline V gene has CDR1 SGHKS and CDR2 YYEKEE (reference sequence). The CDR3 loop is CASSLGQYSTYEQYF. CDR3 nucleotide sequence: TGTGCCAGCAGCTTGGGACAGTACTCCACCTACGAGCAGTACTTC.

This clonotype was seen a few times. One end of the junction does not line up with germline, which may come from a read error. This chain joins TRBV6-4 and TRBJ2-5, with TRBD2 matching over 10 bases. This CDR3 region has 15 residues. From germline, CDR1 is MRHNA and CDR2 SNTAGT. In nucleotides, the CDR3 is TGTGCCAGCAGTGAAGTAGCGGGGGGCCAAGAGACCCTGTACTTC. This translates into CASSEVAGGQETLYF.

This clonotype was observed at least ten times. This chain connects TRBV29-1 to TRBJ2-1; D is perhaps TRBD2 (5 bases). The CDR3 consists of 14 residues. V lost 6 bases, J lost 8 bases, and 20 bases lay in between. The V gene's germline CDR1 is SQVTM and CDR2 ANQGSEA. CDR3 amino acids: CSVPTRGNGDEQFF. The CDR3 region has the DNA TGCAGCGTCCCTACGCGAGGGAATGGCGATGAGCAGTTCTTC.

Ten or more counts support this clonotype. This chain connects TRBV2 to TRBJ2-7, with TRBD1 matching 9 bases. Germline loops: CDR1 SNHLY, CDR2 FYNNEI. Trimming removed 11 bases from V and 3 bases from J; junction bases left unmatched: 8. This CDR3 region has 13 residues. The CDR3 coding sequence is TGTGCCGGATCCGGGACAGGGATCTACGAGCAGTACTTC. Translating it yields CAGSGTGIYEQYF.